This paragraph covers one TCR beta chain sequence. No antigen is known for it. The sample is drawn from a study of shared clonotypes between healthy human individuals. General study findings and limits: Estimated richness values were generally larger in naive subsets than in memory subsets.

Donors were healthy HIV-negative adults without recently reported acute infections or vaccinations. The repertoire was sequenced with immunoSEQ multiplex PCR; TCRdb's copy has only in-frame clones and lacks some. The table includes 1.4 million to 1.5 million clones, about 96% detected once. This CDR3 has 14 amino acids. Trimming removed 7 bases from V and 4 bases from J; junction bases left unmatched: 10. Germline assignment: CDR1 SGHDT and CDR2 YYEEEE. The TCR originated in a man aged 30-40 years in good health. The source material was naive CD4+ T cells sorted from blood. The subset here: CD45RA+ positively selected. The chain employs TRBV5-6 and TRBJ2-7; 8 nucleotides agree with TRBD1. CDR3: CASGESGGAYEQYF. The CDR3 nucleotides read TGTGCCAGCGGGGAGTCAGGGGGCGCTTACGAGCAGTACTTC.